The present entry profiles one T cell receptor beta chain with its context. These data originate in a study of blood T cell repertoires in COVID-19. CDR3 length: 15 amino acids. J gave up 1 base and V 5 bases, and 6 bases lay outside the gene matches. Germline-derived CDR1 and CDR2 are SGHTA and FQGTGA. The repertoire was sequenced with immunoSEQ multiplex PCR; TCRdb's copy has only in-frame clones and lacks some. The sample yields 240,000 or so clones, approximately 84% seen once. This sequence joins TRBV7-3 and TRBJ1-1, with 8 bases fitting TRBD1. The clonotype comes from a woman older than 75 with acute or convalescent COVID-19. The sequencing sample was made of peripheral blood. CDR3 bases: TGTGCCAGCAGCCTCCAGGGGGCTGCGAACACTGAAGCTTTCTTT. Protein product: CASSLQGAANTEAFF.